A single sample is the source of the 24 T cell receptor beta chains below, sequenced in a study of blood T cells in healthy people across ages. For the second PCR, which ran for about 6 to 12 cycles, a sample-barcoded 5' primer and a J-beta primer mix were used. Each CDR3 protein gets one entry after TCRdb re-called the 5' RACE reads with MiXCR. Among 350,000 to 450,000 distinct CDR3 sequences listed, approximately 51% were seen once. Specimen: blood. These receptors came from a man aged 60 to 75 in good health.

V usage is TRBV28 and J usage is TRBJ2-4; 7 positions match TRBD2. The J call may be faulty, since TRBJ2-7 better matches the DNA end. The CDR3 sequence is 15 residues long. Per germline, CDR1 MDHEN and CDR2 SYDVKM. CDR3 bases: TGTGCCAGCAGTCCCCCTGGCGGGAGTGCCCACGAGCAGTACTTC. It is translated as CASSPPGGSAHEQYF.

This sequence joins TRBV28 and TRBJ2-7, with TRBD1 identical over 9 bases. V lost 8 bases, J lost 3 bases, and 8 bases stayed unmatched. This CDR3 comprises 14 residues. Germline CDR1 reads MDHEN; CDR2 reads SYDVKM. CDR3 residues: CASQGTGKNYEQYF. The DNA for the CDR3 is TGTGCCAGCCAAGGGACAGGGAAAAACTACGAGCAGTACTTC.

CDR3 region: CASSDRTGGNYEQYF. For the CDR3, the DNA is TGTGCCAGCAGTGACCGGACAGGAGGTAACTACGAGCAGTACTTC. J is TRBJ2-4 and V is TRBV2, with TRBD1 identical over 7 bases. TRBJ2-7 explains the end of the DNA better; the J call may be wrong. CDR1 and CDR2 (germline): SNHLY, FYNNEI. The CDR3 contains 15 residues.

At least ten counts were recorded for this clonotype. CDR3 DNA: TGTGCCAGCAGTTCGACAGGGCGGAGGAAGACCCAGTACTTC. It is translated as CASSSTGRRKTQYF. The V and J genes are TRBV12-3 or TRBV12-4 and TRBJ2-5; 7 bases line up with TRBD1. This CDR3 is 14 amino acids long. The J segment lost 6 bases and the V segment lost 4 bases, leaving 8 bases of the junction unmatched.

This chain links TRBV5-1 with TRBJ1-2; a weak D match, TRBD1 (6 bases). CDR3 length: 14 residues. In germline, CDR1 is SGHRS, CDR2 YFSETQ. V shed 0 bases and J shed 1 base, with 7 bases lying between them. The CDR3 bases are TGCGCCAGCAGCTTGGGGACAGTTAACTATGGCTACACCTTC. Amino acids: CASSLGTVNYGYTF.

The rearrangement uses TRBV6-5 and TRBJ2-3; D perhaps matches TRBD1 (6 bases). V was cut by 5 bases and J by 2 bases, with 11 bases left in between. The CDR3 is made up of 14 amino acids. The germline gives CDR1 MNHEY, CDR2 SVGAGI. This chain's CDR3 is CASSRTAFTDTQYF. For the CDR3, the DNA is TGTGCCAGCAGTAGGACAGCCTTCACAGATACGCAGTATTTT.

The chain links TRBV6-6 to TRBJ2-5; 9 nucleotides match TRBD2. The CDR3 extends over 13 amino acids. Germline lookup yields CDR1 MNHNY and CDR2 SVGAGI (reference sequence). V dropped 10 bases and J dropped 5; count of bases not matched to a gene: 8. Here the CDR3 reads CATRVAGDETQYF. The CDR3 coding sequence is TGTGCCACCAGAGTAGCGGGAGATGAGACCCAGTACTTC.

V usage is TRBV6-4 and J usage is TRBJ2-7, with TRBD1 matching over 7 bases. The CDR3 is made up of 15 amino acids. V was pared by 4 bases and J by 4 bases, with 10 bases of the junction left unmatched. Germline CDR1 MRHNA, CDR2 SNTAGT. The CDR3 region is CASSALRTGYYEQYF. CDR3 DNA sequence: TGTGCCAGCAGTGCCCTCCGGACAGGCTATTACGAGCAGTACTTC.

CDR3 DNA sequence: TGTGCCAGCAGTTCACTTTTGGAGGGGGTTGCCAAAAACATTCAGTACTTC. The encoded protein is CASSSLLEGVAKNIQYF. The V gene is TRBV28, the J gene TRBJ2-4; either TRBD1 or TRBD2 may supply D (6 bases each). Trimming removed 4 bases from V and 1 base from J, with 17 bases in between. CDR1 and CDR2 (germline): MDHEN, SYDVKM. The CDR3 covers 17 residues.

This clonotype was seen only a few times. This chain's CDR3 is CASSVGSGGTDTQYF. The CDR3 DNA is TGTGCCAGCAGCGTAGGAAGTGGCGGCACAGATACGCAGTATTTT. The chain links TRBV9 to TRBJ2-3, with D unresolved. Trimming shortened V by 0 bases and J by 1 base, and 9 bases separated the two germline ends. Germline V gene sequence: CDR1 SGDLS, CDR2 YYNGEE. The CDR3 consists of 15 residues.

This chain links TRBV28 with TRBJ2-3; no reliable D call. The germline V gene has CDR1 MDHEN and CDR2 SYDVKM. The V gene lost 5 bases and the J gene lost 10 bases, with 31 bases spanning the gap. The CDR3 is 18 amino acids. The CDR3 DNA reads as TGTGCCAGCAGTCCACCGACCCGAGTTCGTCCCGAGGAGATTGCGCAGTATTTT. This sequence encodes CASSPPTRVRPEEIAQYF. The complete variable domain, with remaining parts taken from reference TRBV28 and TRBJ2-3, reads DVKVTQSSRYLVKRTGEKVFLECVQDMDHENMFWYRQDPGLGLRLIYFSYDVKMKEKGDIPEGYSVSREKKERFSLILESASTNQTSMYLCASSPPTRVRPEEIAQYFGPGTRLTVL.

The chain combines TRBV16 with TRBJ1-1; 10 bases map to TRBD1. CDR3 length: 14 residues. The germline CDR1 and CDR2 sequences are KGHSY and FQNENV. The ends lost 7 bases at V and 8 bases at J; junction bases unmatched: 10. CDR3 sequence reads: CASMRDRGYREAFF. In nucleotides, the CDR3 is TGTGCCAGCATGCGGGACAGGGGATACCGCGAAGCTTTCTTT.

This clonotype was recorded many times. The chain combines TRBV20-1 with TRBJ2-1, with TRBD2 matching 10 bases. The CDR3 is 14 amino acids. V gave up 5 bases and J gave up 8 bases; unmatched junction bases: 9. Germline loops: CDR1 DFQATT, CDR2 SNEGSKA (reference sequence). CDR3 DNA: TGCAGTGCTCGTGGACTAGCGGCGTCGGATGAGCAGTTCTTC. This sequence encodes CSARGLAASDEQFF.

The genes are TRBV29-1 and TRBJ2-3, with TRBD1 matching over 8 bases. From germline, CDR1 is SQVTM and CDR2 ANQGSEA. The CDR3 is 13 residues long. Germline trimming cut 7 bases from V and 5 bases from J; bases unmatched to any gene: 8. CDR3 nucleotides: TGCAGCGCCCGGGACAGGCCACGAGATACGCAGTATTTT. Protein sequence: CSARDRPRDTQYF.

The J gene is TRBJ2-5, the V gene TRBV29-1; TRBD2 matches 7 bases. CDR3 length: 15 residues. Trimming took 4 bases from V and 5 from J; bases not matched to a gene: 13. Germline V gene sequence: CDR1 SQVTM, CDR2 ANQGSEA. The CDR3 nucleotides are TGCAGCGTTGGTCGGCGCCCCAGCGGGATGGAGACCCAGTACTTC. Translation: CSVGRRPSGMETQYF.

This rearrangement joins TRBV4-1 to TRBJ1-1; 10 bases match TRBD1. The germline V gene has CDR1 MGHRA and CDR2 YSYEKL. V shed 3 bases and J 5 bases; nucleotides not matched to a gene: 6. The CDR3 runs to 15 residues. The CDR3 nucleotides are TGCGCCAGCAGCCAGGGAGGACAGGGGGAGACTGAAGCTTTCTTT. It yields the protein CASSQGGQGETEAFF.

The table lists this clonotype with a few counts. The CDR3 reads CASGDLAGVTDTQYF. The CDR3 nucleotides read TGCGCCAGCGGGGATTTGGCGGGGGTCACAGATACGCAGTATTTT. V and J are TRBV5-1 and TRBJ2-3; TRBD2 matches 7 bases. Losses at the gene ends were 7 bases for V and 2 bases for J; bases not matched to a gene: 10. The length of the CDR3 is 15 residues. Germline CDR1 and CDR2: SGHRS and YFSETQ.

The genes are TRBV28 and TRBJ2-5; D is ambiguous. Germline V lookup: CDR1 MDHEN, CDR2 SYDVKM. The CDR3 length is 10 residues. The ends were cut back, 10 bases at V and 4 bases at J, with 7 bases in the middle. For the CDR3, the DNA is TGTGCCACCAATCGAGAGACCCAGTACTTC. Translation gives CATNRETQYF.

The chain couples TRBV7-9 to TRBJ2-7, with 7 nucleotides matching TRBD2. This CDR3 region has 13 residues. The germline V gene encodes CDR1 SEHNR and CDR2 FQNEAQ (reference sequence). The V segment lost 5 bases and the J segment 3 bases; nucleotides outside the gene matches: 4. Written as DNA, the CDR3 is TGTGCCAGCAGCGACGAGCGGGACTACGAGCAGTACTTC. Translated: CASSDERDYEQYF.

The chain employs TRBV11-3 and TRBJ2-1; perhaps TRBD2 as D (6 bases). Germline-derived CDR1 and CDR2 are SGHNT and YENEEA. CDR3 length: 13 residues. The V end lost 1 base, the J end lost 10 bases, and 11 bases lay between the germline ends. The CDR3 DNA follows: TGTGCCAGCAGCTTAGGGGGGGTAACCGAGCAGTTCTTC. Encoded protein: CASSLGGVTEQFF.

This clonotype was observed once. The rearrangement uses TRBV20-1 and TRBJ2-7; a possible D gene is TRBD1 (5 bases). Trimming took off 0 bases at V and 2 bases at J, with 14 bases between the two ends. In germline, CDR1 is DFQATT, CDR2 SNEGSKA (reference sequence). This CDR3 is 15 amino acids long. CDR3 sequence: CSARDSRVSAYEQYF. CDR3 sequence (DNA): TGCAGTGCTAGAGACAGCAGGGTCTCCGCCTACGAGCAGTACTTC.

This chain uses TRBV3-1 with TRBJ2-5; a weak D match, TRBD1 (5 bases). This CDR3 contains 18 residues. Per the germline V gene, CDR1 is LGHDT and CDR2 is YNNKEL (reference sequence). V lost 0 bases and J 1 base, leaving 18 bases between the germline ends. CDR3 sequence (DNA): TGTGCCAGCAGCCAAGATTATAGAATGGGGCCCACCCAAGAGACCCAGTACTTC. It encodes CASSQDYRMGPTQETQYF.

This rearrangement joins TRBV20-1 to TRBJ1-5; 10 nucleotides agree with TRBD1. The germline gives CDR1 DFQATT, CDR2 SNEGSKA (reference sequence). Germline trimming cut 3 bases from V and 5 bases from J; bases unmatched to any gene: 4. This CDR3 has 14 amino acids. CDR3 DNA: TGCAGTGCTAGGGGACAGGGGCCGGATCAGCCCCAGCATTTT. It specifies CSARGQGPDQPQHF.

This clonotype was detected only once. CDR3 nucleotides: TGTGCCAGCAGCCGGACAGCCCAAAGTACGCAGTATTTT. The encoded protein is CASSRTAQSTQYF. The genes are TRBV6-6 and TRBJ2-3; D possibly corresponds to TRBD1 (6 bases). Deletions cut 6 bases from V and 8 bases from J, with 15 bases between. Per the germline V gene, CDR1 is MNHNY and CDR2 is SVGAGI (reference sequence). The CDR3 runs to 13 residues.